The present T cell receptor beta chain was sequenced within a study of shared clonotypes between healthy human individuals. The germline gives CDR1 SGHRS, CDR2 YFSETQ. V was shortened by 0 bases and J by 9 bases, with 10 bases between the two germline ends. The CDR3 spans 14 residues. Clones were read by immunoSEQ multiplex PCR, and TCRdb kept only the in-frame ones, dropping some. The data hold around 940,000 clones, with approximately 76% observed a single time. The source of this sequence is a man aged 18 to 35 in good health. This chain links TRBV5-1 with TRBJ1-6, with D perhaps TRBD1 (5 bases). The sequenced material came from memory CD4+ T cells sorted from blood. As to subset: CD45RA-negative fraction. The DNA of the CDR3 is TGCGCCAGCAGCTTGGTCGCGGGGGTTTCACCCCTCCACTTT. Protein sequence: CASSLVAGVSPLHF.